The 7 T cell receptor beta chains presented below share a single source sample, sequenced in a study of blood T cells in healthy people across ages. A sample-barcoded 5' primer and a J-beta primer mix were used in a second PCR of roughly 6 to 11 cycles. TCRdb passed the 5' RACE reads through MiXCR, listing each CDR3 protein once. Among more than 450,000 distinct CDR3 sequences listed, about 27% were seen once. These same data were also listed under a study on T cells of mothers and their children.

Specimen: blood. These TCRs come from a boy between 2 and 10 years old in good health.

This chain uses TRBV19 with TRBJ2-1; D unclear. The CDR3 extends over 15 amino acids. Germline V gene lookup returns CDR1 LNHDA and CDR2 SQIVND (reference sequence). V was clipped by 3 bases and J by 4 bases, with 13 bases between them. This CDR3 is CASSMAGRGYNEQFF. The CDR3 nucleotides are TGTGCCAGTAGTATGGCCGGGCGAGGATACAATGAGCAGTTCTTC.

This clonotype was counted at least ten times. V usage is TRBV7-8 and J usage is TRBJ2-1, with a possible D match to TRBD2 (5 bases). The CDR3 loop spans 13 amino acids. Trimming removed 1 base from V and 10 bases from J, with 11 bases in between. The germline CDR1 and CDR2 sequences are SGHVS and FQNEAQ. CDR3 region: CASSLGPSGEQFF. In DNA, the CDR3 is TGTGCCAGCAGCTTAGGGCCCTCGGGGGAGCAGTTCTTC.

In this sample, this clonotype turned up a few times. This chain joins TRBV7-9 and TRBJ2-2; D remains unclear. V lost 5 bases, J lost 5 bases, and 6 bases lay in between. The V gene's germline CDR1 is SEHNR and CDR2 FQNEAQ (reference sequence). The CDR3 is 12 amino acids. This CDR3 reads CASSDDTGELFF. The CDR3, as DNA: TGTGCCAGCAGCGATGATACCGGGGAGCTGTTTTTT.

This clonotype has ten or more counts. This sequence joins TRBV20-1 and TRBJ2-3; no definite D call. The CDR3 length is 14 residues. Trimming removed 0 bases at V and 3 bases at J, with 10 bases between. The germline gives CDR1 DFQATT, CDR2 SNEGSKA (reference sequence). The DNA for the CDR3 is TGCAGTGCTAGAGAGTCGAGGATGACAGATACGCAGTATTTT. It translates to CSARESRMTDTQYF.

The chain has TRBV28 and TRBJ1-2; D remains ambiguous. V was clipped by 5 bases and J by 0 bases, with 7 bases between them. Germline CDR1 and CDR2: MDHEN and SYDVKM. This CDR3 comprises 13 residues. CDR3 DNA: TGTGCCAGCAGTGTACGAGCTAACTATGGCTACACCTTC. Its translation is CASSVRANYGYTF.

In this sample, this clonotype turned up a few times. The gene calls are TRBV5-6 and TRBJ2-1; possible D gene TRBD1, 6 bases. This CDR3 has 15 residues. V lost 1 base and J lost 5, with 13 bases in between. Germline V lookup: CDR1 SGHDT, CDR2 YYEEEE. CDR3 nucleotide sequence: TGTGCCAGCAGCTTGTCCGGGACATATGACAATGAGCAGTTCTTC. This codes for CASSLSGTYDNEQFF.

The rearrangement uses TRBV18 and TRBJ2-7, with D unclear. V was pared by 2 bases and J by 5 bases, with 10 bases between. This CDR3 contains 13 residues. The germline CDR1 and CDR2 sequences are KGHSH and LQKENI. CDR3 region: CASSPGQSNEQYF. CDR3 nucleotide sequence: TGTGCCAGCTCACCAGGGCAGAGCAACGAGCAGTACTTC.